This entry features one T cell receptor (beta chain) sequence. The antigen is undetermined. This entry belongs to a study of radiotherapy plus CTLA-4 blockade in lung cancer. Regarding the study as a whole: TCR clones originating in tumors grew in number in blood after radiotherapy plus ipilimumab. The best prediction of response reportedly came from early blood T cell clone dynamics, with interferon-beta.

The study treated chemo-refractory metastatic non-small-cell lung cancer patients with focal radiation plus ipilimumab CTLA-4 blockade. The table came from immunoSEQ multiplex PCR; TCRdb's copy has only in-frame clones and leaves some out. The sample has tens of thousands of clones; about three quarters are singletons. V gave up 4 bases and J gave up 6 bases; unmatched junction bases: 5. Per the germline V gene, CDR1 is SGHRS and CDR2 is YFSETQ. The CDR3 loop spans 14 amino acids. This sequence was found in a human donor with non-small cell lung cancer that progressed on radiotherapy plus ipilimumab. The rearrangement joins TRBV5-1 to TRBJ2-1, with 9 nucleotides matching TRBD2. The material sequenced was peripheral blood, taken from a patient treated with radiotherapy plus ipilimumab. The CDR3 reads CASSDSGSINEQFF. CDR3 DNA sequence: TGCGCCAGCAGCGATAGCGGGAGCATCAATGAGCAGTTCTTC. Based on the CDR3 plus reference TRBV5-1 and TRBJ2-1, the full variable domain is KAGVTQTPRYLIKTRGQQVTLSCSPISGHRSVSWYQQTPGQGLQFLFEYFSETQRNKGNFPGRFSGRQFSNSRSEMNVSTLELGDSALYLCASSDSGSINEQFFGPGTRLTVL.